The following is a T cell receptor (beta chain) sequence with its context. Trimming cost V 0 bases and J 4 bases, with 10 bases left between them. In germline, CDR1 is SGHDT, CDR2 YYEEEE. The CDR3 is 14 amino acids. The data were produced by immunoSEQ multiplex PCR, yet TCRdb's version contains in-frame clones alone and is incomplete. The sample shows about 150,000 clones, more than 90% of them seen only once. The record originates from a study of T cell responses to AZD1222 COVID-19 vaccine. The input for sequencing was peripheral blood, taken 28 days after the second AZD1222 dose. The sequence was obtained from an adult who received the AZD1222 COVID-19 vaccine. The chain uses TRBV5-6 and TRBJ1-2, with D tentatively TRBD1 (6 bases). CDR3 amino acids: CASSLVDSRYGYTF. DNA for the CDR3: TGTGCCAGCAGCTTGGTGGACAGCCGCTATGGCTACACCTTC.